Detailed here is one TCR beta chain. Some clones are missing from TCRdb's copy, which holds only in-frame ones; the method was immunoSEQ multiplex PCR. The repertoire consists of under 200,000 clones, with around 95% occurring once and the leading ten covering over 6.5%. This specimen comes from a study of control samples from healthy donors and cancer patients. What was sequenced was blood. The sequence was collected from a woman between 40 and 55 years old in good health.

The CDR3 protein is CASSANTDTQYF. Here the CDR3 DNA reads TGTGCCAGCAGCGCAAACACAGATACGCAGTATTTT. This rearrangement joins TRBV9 to TRBJ2-3; D gene uncertain. Germline CDR1 reads SGDLS; CDR2 reads YYNGEE. V lost 3 bases, J lost 2 bases, and 4 bases lay in between. The CDR3 extends over 12 amino acids.